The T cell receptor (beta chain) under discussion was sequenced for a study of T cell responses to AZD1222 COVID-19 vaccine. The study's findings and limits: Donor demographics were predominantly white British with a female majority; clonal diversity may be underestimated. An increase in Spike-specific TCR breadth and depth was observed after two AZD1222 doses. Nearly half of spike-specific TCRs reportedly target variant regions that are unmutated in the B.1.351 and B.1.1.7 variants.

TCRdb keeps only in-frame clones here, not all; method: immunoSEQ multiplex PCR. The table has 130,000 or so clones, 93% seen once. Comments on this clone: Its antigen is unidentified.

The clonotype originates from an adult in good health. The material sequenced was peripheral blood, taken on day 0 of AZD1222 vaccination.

The CDR3 DNA is TGTGCCAGCTCACCTCCCGGGACAGTCAGCAATCAGCCCCAGCATTTT. Translation: CASSPPGTVSNQPQHF. J is TRBJ1-5 and V is TRBV18, with 7 bases matching TRBD1. CDR3 length equals 16 residues. After removal of 3 bases from V and 1 base from J, the junction contained 6 bases not matched to a gene. The germline V gene has CDR1 KGHSH and CDR2 LQKENI.